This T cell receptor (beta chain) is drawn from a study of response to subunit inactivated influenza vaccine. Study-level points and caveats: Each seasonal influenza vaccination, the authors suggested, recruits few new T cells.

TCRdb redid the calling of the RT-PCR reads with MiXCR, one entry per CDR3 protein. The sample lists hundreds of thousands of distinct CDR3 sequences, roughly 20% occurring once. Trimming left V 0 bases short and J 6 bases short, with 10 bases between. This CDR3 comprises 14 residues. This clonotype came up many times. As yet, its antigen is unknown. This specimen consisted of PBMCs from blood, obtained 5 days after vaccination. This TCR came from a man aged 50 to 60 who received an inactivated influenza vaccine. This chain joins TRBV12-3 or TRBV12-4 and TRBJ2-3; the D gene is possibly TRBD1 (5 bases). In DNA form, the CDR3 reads TGTGCCAGCAGTTTAGCTATGACAGAGGATACGCAGTATTTT. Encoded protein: CASSLAMTEDTQYF.